This passage covers 9 T cell receptor beta chains from one sample sequenced in a study of blood T cell repertoires in COVID-19. TCRdb keeps only in-frame clones here, not all; method: immunoSEQ multiplex PCR. Of 250,000 or so clones in the sample, approximately 86% were seen once. The sample consisted of PBMCs or T cells enriched from blood (not recorded which). These receptors were collected from a woman younger than 30 who had recovered from COVID-19.

The chain combines TRBV11-2 with TRBJ1-5; D possibly corresponds to TRBD1 (6 bases). The CDR3 spans 18 residues. V lost 2 bases and J 2 bases, leaving 19 bases between the germline ends. The germline V gene encodes CDR1 SGHAT and CDR2 FQNNGV. CDR3 nucleotides: TGTGCCAGCAGCTTATCGGCACAGGGTTACAGGGGCAATCAGCCCCAGCATTTT. It yields the protein CASSLSAQGYRGNQPQHF.

The chain uses TRBV13 and TRBJ2-2; 9 nucleotides line up with TRBD2. The CDR3 runs to 17 residues. The germline gives CDR1 PRHDT, CDR2 FYEKMQ (reference sequence). After removal of 4 bases from V and 1 base from J, the junction contained 7 bases not matched to a gene. Here the CDR3 reads CASSYPAGGRNTGELFF. CDR3 in DNA: TGTGCCAGCAGCTACCCAGCGGGGGGCCGGAACACCGGGGAGCTGTTTTTT.

This clone was detected only once. The V and J genes are TRBV9 and TRBJ1-1, with 8 bases matching TRBD1. V lost 4 bases, J lost 4 bases, and 6 bases stayed unmatched. Germline CDR1 is SGDLS and CDR2 is YYNGEE. CDR3 size: 14 residues. In DNA, the CDR3 is TGTGCCAGCAGCCAATCAGACAGGGGCACTGAAGCTTTCTTT. Translating it yields CASSQSDRGTEAFF.

The chain's CDR3 is CASSTLRRGGDYGYTF. In nucleotides, the CDR3 is TGTGCCAGTAGTACCCTAAGGAGGGGCGGGGACTATGGCTACACCTTC. The V call is TRBV19, the J call TRBJ1-2; possible D gene TRBD1, 5 bases. The CDR3 loop spans 16 amino acids. V lost 4 bases and J lost 3, with 18 bases in between. Looked up from germline, CDR1 is LNHDA and CDR2 is SQIVND (reference sequence).

The gene calls are TRBV5-6 and TRBJ1-2; D ambiguous. The CDR3 runs to 15 residues. The germline V gene has CDR1 SGHDT and CDR2 YYEEEE. Between the trimmed V and J ends, which lost 3 bases and 4 bases, there was a span of 16 bases. The CDR3 reads CASSWMEVRSYGYTF. For the CDR3, the DNA is TGTGCCAGCAGCTGGATGGAGGTACGATCCTATGGCTACACCTTC.

The J gene is TRBJ2-1, the V gene TRBV3-1 (or the pseudogene TRBV3-2), with 10 bases fitting TRBD2. The CDR3 has 17 residues. Unmatched junction bases numbered 8, after V lost 2 bases and J lost 4 bases. Germline-derived CDR1 and CDR2 are LGHDT and YNNKEL (reference sequence). DNA for the CDR3: TGTGCCAGCAGCCAATCAACTAGCGGGGTAACTTACAATGAGCAGTTCTTC. Protein product: CASSQSTSGVTYNEQFF.

The chain carries TRBV3-1 (or the pseudogene TRBV3-2) and TRBJ2-7; the match to TRBD2 covers 11 bases. The V gene end was trimmed by 5 bases and the J gene end by 2 bases; junction bases not matched to a gene: 5. The length of the CDR3 is 15 residues. Looked up from germline, CDR1 is LGHDT and CDR2 is YNNKEL (reference sequence). The CDR3 protein is CASSEGLAVTYEQYF. The CDR3 region has the DNA TGTGCCAGCAGCGAGGGACTAGCGGTAACCTACGAGCAGTACTTC.

V gene TRBV5-1 combines with J gene TRBJ1-5; D unclear. This CDR3 is 14 amino acids long. The germline gives CDR1 SGHRS, CDR2 YFSETQ. The V end lost 0 bases, the J end lost 3 bases, and 7 bases lay between the germline ends. The CDR3 is CASSLDGNNQPQHF. The CDR3 coding sequence is TGCGCCAGCAGCTTGGACGGGAACAATCAGCCCCAGCATTTT.

The rearrangement links TRBV6-1 to TRBJ1-2; 7 positions agree with TRBD1. The trim removed 2 bases at V and 8 bases at J, leaving 8 bases unmatched. The CDR3 contains 14 residues. In germline, CDR1 is MNHNS, CDR2 SASEGT. CDR3 nucleotide sequence: TGTGCCAGCAGTGAAAGGGGTGGGACAGAGGGCTACACCTTC. Its translation is CASSERGGTEGYTF.